Sequencing of this T cell receptor beta chain was carried out in a study of blood T cell repertoires in COVID-19. Study details: Sample material is recorded as cDNA or gDNA derived from T cells, B-cell-depleted T cells, or PBMCs.

The CDR3 sequence is 12 residues long. Germline-derived CDR1 and CDR2 are SGHRS and YFSETQ. The germline V and J ends were trimmed by 1 base and 6 bases, with 7 bases remaining between them. Categorization into cohorts depended on clinical history that participants reported. Cohort 3 donors were reported recovered after two negative PCRs, clearance, or symptom resolution. The authors' processing: Amplification from reference gene primers served as the basis for estimated nucleated cell counts. TCRdb's copy holds only in-frame clones and misses some; the assay was immunoSEQ multiplex PCR. V and J calls and clone size are as listed in that table; D and trimming were resolved from the DNA. Among roughly 250,000 clones, 85% to 90% were seen once, and the ten largest hold approximately 1.6%.

The chain employs TRBV5-1 and TRBJ1-1; no firm D call. The sample comprised PBMCs or T cells enriched from blood (not recorded which). The receptor was isolated from a woman in her fifties or sixties who had recovered from COVID-19. The CDR3 DNA reads TGCGCCAGCAGCTTGATCGGGTCTGAAGCTTTCTTT. This translates into CASSLIGSEAFF. Looking up the rest from reference TRBV5-1 and TRBJ1-1 gives the full variable domain: KAGVTQTPRYLIKTRGQQVTLSCSPISGHRSVSWYQQTPGQGLQFLFEYFSETQRNKGNFPGRFSGRQFSNSRSEMNVSTLELGDSALYLCASSLIGSEAFFGQGTRLTVV.